This T cell receptor beta chain was found in a study of cytomegalovirus exposure and HLA in healthy donors. Amplification used 60 Vbeta primers and 13 Jbeta primers. Profiled with immunoSEQ multiplex PCR; TCRdb holds only in-frame clones, not every one. The sample includes 95,000 to 150,000 clones, 15% seen only once; the top ten take 1.9%. There are a few counts of this clone. The antigen is unknown. The germline gives CDR1 SGHRS, CDR2 YFSETQ. The V end lost 4 bases, the J end lost 1 base, and 13 bases lay between the germline ends. There are 15 residues in the CDR3. Study findings and constraints: In a later analysis, common viral pathogens appeared linked to several of the most significant clusters. Presence/absence analyses took donor sequencing depth as roughly uniform. With later analysis, a missense DCLRE1C variant became linked to TCR beta V- and J-gene trimming.

The clonotype comes from a woman younger than 30 in good health and CMV-seronegative. The sequenced sample was PBMCs. The chain is built from TRBV5-1 and TRBJ2-3; the D gene is possibly TRBD2 (6 bases). The CDR3 sequence: CASSPEGLRTDTQYF. The CDR3 bases are TGCGCCAGCAGCCCGGAGGGGCTCCGCACAGATACGCAGTATTTT.